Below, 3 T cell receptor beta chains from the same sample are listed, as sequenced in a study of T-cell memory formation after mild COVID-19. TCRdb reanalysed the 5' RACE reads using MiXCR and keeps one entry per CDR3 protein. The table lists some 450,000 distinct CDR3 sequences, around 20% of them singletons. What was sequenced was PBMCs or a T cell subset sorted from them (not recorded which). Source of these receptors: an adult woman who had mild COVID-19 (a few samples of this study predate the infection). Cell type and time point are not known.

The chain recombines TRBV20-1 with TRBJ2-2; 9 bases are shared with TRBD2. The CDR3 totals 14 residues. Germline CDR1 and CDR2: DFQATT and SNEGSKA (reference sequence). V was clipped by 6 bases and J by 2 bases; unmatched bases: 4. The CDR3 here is CSALAGLNTGELFF. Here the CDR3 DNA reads TGCAGTGCGCTAGCGGGGTTAAACACCGGGGAGCTGTTTTTT.

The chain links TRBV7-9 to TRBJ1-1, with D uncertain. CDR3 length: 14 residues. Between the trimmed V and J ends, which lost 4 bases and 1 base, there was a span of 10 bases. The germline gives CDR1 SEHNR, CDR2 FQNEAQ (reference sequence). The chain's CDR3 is CASSSHPRNTEAFF. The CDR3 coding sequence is TGTGCCAGCAGCTCCCATCCTAGGAACACTGAAGCTTTCTTT.

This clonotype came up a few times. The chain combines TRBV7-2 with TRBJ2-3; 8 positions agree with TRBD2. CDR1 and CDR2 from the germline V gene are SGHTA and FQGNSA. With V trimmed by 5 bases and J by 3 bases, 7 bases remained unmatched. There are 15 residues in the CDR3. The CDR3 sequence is CASSPWTSNTDTQYF. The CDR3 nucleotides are TGTGCCAGCAGCCCCTGGACTAGCAATACAGATACGCAGTATTTT.